The 8 T cell receptor beta chains given below trace back to one sample, sequenced in a study of cytomegalovirus exposure and HLA in healthy donors. 13 Jbeta primers and 60 Vbeta primers were used for the PCR. Some clones are missing from TCRdb's copy, which holds only in-frame ones; the method was immunoSEQ multiplex PCR. The sample lists 160,000 or so clones, approximately 82% occurring once. The sample consisted of PBMCs. The receptor source for this set is a male donor in good health and CMV-seronegative.

The CDR3 loop reads CASTDLQGNQPQHF. The CDR3 DNA sequence: TGTGCCAGCACCGATCTACAGGGCAATCAGCCCCAGCATTTT. The chain uses TRBV28 and TRBJ1-5, with TRBD1 as a possible D gene (5 bases). The germline V and J ends were trimmed by 7 bases and 2 bases, with 12 bases remaining between them. Germline V gene lookup returns CDR1 MDHEN and CDR2 SYDVKM. This CDR3 is 14 amino acids long.

The rearrangement joins TRBV5-4 to TRBJ2-7; 8 bases agree with TRBD2. CDR3 length: 15 residues. V lost 4 bases, J lost 6 bases, and 12 bases stayed unmatched. Germline CDR1 reads SGHNT; CDR2 reads YYREEE (reference sequence). CDR3 loop: CASSRGGSRGFEQYF. DNA for the CDR3: TGTGCCAGCAGCCGGGGGGGTAGTCGAGGGTTCGAGCAGTACTTC.

The chain employs TRBV7-9 and TRBJ2-1, with 7 nucleotides matching TRBD1. V lost 5 bases, J lost 8 bases, and 6 bases stayed unmatched. Germline assignment: CDR1 SEHNR and CDR2 FQNEAQ (reference sequence). This CDR3 contains 13 residues. CDR3 sequence (DNA): TGTGCCAGCAGCACGACAGGGCGGGATGAGCAGTTCTTC. Translating gives CASSTTGRDEQFF.

Only a few counts were recorded for this clone. The chain links TRBV28 to TRBJ1-5, with D perhaps TRBD1 (5 bases). The germline V gene has CDR1 MDHEN and CDR2 SYDVKM. This CDR3 region has 13 residues. Trimming cost V 7 bases and J 5 bases, with 12 bases left between them. This CDR3 reads CASTVGGYQPQHF. CDR3 DNA: TGTGCCAGCACCGTCGGGGGGTATCAGCCCCAGCATTTT.

The J gene is TRBJ2-2, the V gene TRBV7-9; D unresolved. This CDR3 region has 13 residues. V was cut by 5 bases and J by 4 bases, with 8 bases left in between. Germline CDR1 reads SEHNR; CDR2 reads FQNEAQ (reference sequence). The CDR3 region is CASSHPGTGELFF. The CDR3 DNA reads TGTGCCAGCAGCCATCCAGGCACCGGGGAGCTGTTTTTT.

This clone turned up a few times. The gene calls are TRBV5-4 and TRBJ2-3; D is undetermined. The germline CDR1 and CDR2 sequences are SGHNT and YYREEE (reference sequence). Trimming removed 2 bases from V and 2 bases from J, with 12 bases in between. This CDR3 has 15 residues. Here the CDR3 reads CASSFLTSATDTQYF. The CDR3 DNA follows: TGTGCCAGCAGCTTCTTAACGAGCGCCACAGATACGCAGTATTTT.

In this sample, this clone turned up a few times. The genes are TRBV12-5 and TRBJ2-3, with D maybe TRBD2 (5 bases). The CDR3 is made up of 13 amino acids. The ends were cut back, 2 bases at V and 6 bases at J, with 9 bases in the middle. Germline assignment: CDR1 LGHNT and CDR2 FRNRAP. CDR3 DNA: TGTGCTAGTGGTTTGAGTGGAGGCGATACGCAGTATTTT. This encodes CASGLSGGDTQYF.

This clone was detected only once. The chain employs TRBV6-5 and TRBJ2-7; 8 nucleotides match TRBD1. Germline trimming cut 7 bases from V and 7 bases from J; bases unmatched to any gene: 12. This CDR3 is 14 amino acids long. CDR1 and CDR2 from the germline V gene are MNHEY and SVGAGI. The CDR3 loop reads CASNPGTGRWEQYF. The CDR3 DNA is TGTGCCAGCAACCCCGGGACAGGTCGGTGGGAGCAGTACTTC.